The 19 T cell receptor beta chains in this list originate from one sample, sequenced in a study of T-cell reconstitution after alpha-beta-depleted transplantation in children. During its preparation, the TCRbeta library received unique molecular identifiers. TCRdb itself ran the PCR reads through MiXCR, one entry per CDR3 protein. The repertoire holds approximately 640,000 distinct CDR3 sequences, with about 15% as singletons. The material sequenced was PBMCs from the stem cell graft donor, taken from the stem cell graft. Source of these receptors: a human donor who donated a stem cell graft to a child with acute myeloid leukemia.

This clonotype turned up a few times. DNA of the CDR3: TGTGCCAGCTCCCGGACAGTTAATTCACCCCTCCACTTT. It specifies CASSRTVNSPLHF. The V call is TRBV6-1, the J call TRBJ1-6; D might be TRBD1 (6 bases). The CDR3 covers 13 residues. The germline V gene has CDR1 MNHNS and CDR2 SASEGT. V was shortened by 8 bases and J by 6 bases, with 11 bases between the two germline ends.

This clonotype was observed many times. CDR3 coding DNA: TGCGCCAGCAGCCAAGATCCGGGGGCCTTCTACGAGCAGTACTTC. Amino acid sequence: CASSQDPGAFYEQYF. The rearrangement joins TRBV4-3 to TRBJ2-7; TRBD1 or TRBD2 may be the D gene (6 bases each). The CDR3 spans 15 residues. With 0 bases removed from V and 3 bases from J, the gap between germline ends came to 12 bases. CDR1 LGHNA and CDR2 YSLEER come from the germline V gene.

This clonotype showed up just a few times. This chain links TRBV24-1 with TRBJ2-2; TRBD1 matches 9 bases. CDR1 is KGHDR and CDR2 is SFDVKD in the germline V gene. With V trimmed by 8 bases and J by 5 bases, 5 bases remained unmatched. CDR3 size: 14 residues. CDR3 residues: CATKGQGRTGELFF. DNA of the CDR3: TGTGCCACCAAGGGACAGGGACGAACCGGGGAGCTGTTTTTT.

This clonotype was detected only once. Since a much larger clone is just one base distant, this may be a read error. CDR3: CSALDKLERYEQYV. CDR3 nucleotides: TGCAGTGCCCTTGATAAACTAGAAAGATACGAGCAGTACGTC. The genes are TRBV20-1 and TRBJ2-7; TRBD2 might be the D (5 bases). Germline V gene data show CDR1 as DFQATT and CDR2 as SNEGSKA (reference sequence). The CDR3 has 14 residues. The V end was cut by 6 bases, the J end by 4 bases, with 19 bases between.

This clonotype was recorded a few times. The V and J genes are TRBV11-2 and TRBJ2-7, with D perhaps matching TRBD1 (6 bases). This CDR3 spans 14 amino acids. Trimming left V 0 bases short and J 5 bases short, with 11 bases between. Germline loops: CDR1 SGHAT, CDR2 FQNNGV. This chain's CDR3 is CASSLEVGTNEQYF. In DNA form, the CDR3 reads TGTGCCAGCAGCTTAGAGGTGGGGACAAACGAGCAGTACTTC.

This clonotype turned up a few times. The genes are TRBV27 and TRBJ2-1; tentatively, D is TRBD1 (5 bases). Germline V gene data show CDR1 as MNHEY and CDR2 as SMNVEV (reference sequence). Trimming left V 5 bases short and J 9 bases short, with 17 bases between. The CDR3 totals 14 residues. In DNA form, the CDR3 reads TGTGCCAGCAGTGCTAGATCAGGTGGGGCTGAGCAGTTCTTC. Its translation is CASSARSGGAEQFF.

This clonotype turned up a few times. The chain carries TRBV20-1 and TRBJ1-1, with D possibly matching TRBD1 (6 bases). V dropped 5 bases and J dropped 6 bases, with 22 bases sitting between them. Per germline, CDR1 DFQATT and CDR2 SNEGSKA (reference sequence). This CDR3 has 15 amino acids. The DNA of the CDR3 is TGCAGTGCTCTCCCCCAGGGGACATCAGGGGCTGAAGCTTTCTTT. Its protein product is CSALPQGTSGAEAFF.

The chain is built from TRBV7-9 and TRBJ2-2; D is uncertain. The germline CDR1 and CDR2 sequences are SEHNR and FQNEAQ (reference sequence). The CDR3 is 12 residues long. Deletions cut 3 bases from V and 10 bases from J, with 9 bases between. CDR3: CASSLGSLELFF. CDR3 bases: TGTGCCAGCAGCTTGGGTTCGTTGGAGCTGTTTTTT.

This clonotype was picked up many times. The chain couples TRBV6-6 to TRBJ1-1, with D unclear. The CDR3 is 13 residues long. Germline V gene data show CDR1 as MNHNY and CDR2 as SVGAGI (reference sequence). Trimming stripped 7 bases from V and 1 base from J, with 10 bases between. In nucleotides, the CDR3 is TGTGCCAGCAACAAAGGGCAGAACACTGAAGCTTTCTTT. Translating it yields CASNKGQNTEAFF.

This clonotype has more than one count but fewer than ten. The chain combines TRBV5-5 with TRBJ1-6; 8 positions match TRBD1. V was clipped by 4 bases and J by 1 base; unmatched bases: 4. This CDR3 is built from 16 residues. Germline CDR1 reads SGHKS; CDR2 reads YYEKEE (reference sequence). CDR3 protein: CASSAQGASYNSPLHF. CDR3 in DNA: TGTGCCAGCAGCGCTCAGGGGGCTTCCTATAATTCACCCCTCCACTTT.

CDR3 residues: CASSDRSSGEQFF. DNA for the CDR3: TGTGCCAGCAGCGACAGGTCCTCCGGGGAGCAGTTCTTC. The gene calls are TRBV7-6 and TRBJ2-1, with TRBD1 as a possible D gene (6 bases). Between the trimmed V and J ends, which lost 5 bases and 10 bases, there was a span of 15 bases. Germline-derived CDR1 and CDR2 are SGHVS and FNYEAQ. CDR3 size: 13 residues. Variable domain in full (rest from reference TRBV7-6 and TRBJ2-1): GAGVSQSPRYKVTKRGQDVALRCDPISGHVSLYWYRQALGQGPEFLTYFNYEAQQDKSGLPNDRFSAERPEGSISTLTIQRTEQRDSAMYRCASSDRSSGEQFFGPGTRLTVL.

This clonotype turned up a few times. V is TRBV15 and J is TRBJ1-2; D might be TRBD1 (6 bases). The V end lost 0 bases, the J end lost 7 bases, and 9 bases lay between the germline ends. The CDR3 spans 13 residues. Germline V gene sequence: CDR1 LNHNV, CDR2 YYDKDF (reference sequence). The CDR3 DNA reads TGTGCCACCAGCAGAGAGGGGGCAAGTGGCTACACCTTC. Protein sequence: CATSREGASGYTF.

This clonotype showed up many times. The V and J genes are TRBV29-1 and TRBJ2-1; 7 bases are a match to TRBD1. This CDR3 region has 14 residues. The V and J ends lost 7 bases and 5 bases, in that order; junction bases with no gene match: 11. Germline-derived CDR1 and CDR2 are SQVTM and ANQGSEA. The CDR3 spells CSAFKGAANNEQFF. CDR3 bases: TGCAGCGCATTTAAGGGGGCAGCTAACAATGAGCAGTTCTTC.

There are a few counts of this clonotype. The chain has TRBV11-2 and TRBJ2-5, with 10 bases matching TRBD2. Losses at the gene ends were 1 base for V and 5 bases for J; bases not matched to a gene: 7. Germline CDR1 and CDR2: SGHAT and FQNNGV. The CDR3 loop spans 16 amino acids. This CDR3 reads CASSLGAGGPSETQYF. The DNA of the CDR3 is TGTGCCAGCAGCTTAGGAGCGGGGGGGCCATCGGAGACCCAGTACTTC.

This clonotype was seen repeatedly, ten times or more. This sequence joins TRBV7-3 and TRBJ2-7; no clear D gene. The V end was cut by 4 bases, the J end by 3 bases, with 10 bases between. In germline, CDR1 is SGHTA, CDR2 FQGTGA. This CDR3 comprises 13 residues. The CDR3 sequence is CASSSADGYEQYF. The CDR3, as DNA: TGTGCCAGCAGCTCCGCGGACGGCTACGAGCAGTACTTC.

The V gene is TRBV25-1, the J gene TRBJ1-1; no definite D call. The germline gives CDR1 MGHDK, CDR2 SYGVNS. This CDR3 region has 14 residues. The V end was cut by 2 bases, the J end by 4 bases, with 11 bases between. In nucleotides, the CDR3 is TGTGCCAGCAGTGAAGTCCTGGGAGGCACTGAAGCTTTCTTT. Translation gives CASSEVLGGTEAFF.

The V and J genes are TRBV28 and TRBJ2-1; no firm D call. The CDR3 contains 15 residues. Germline-derived CDR1 and CDR2 are MDHEN and SYDVKM. V was cut by 2 bases and J by 7 bases, with 15 bases left in between. CDR3 sequence reads: CASSLPSQVVNEQFF. For the CDR3, the DNA is TGTGCCAGCAGTTTACCGTCCCAGGTTGTAAATGAGCAGTTCTTC. The full variable domain, its missing parts supplied by reference TRBV28 and TRBJ2-1, is DVKVTQSSRYLVKRTGEKVFLECVQDMDHENMFWYRQDPGLGLRLIYFSYDVKMKEKGDIPEGYSVSREKKERFSLILESASTNQTSMYLCASSLPSQVVNEQFFGPGTRLTVL.

This clonotype was observed a few times. The chain is built from TRBV20-1 and TRBJ1-1; the D gene is possibly TRBD1 (5 bases). CDR1 and CDR2 (germline): DFQATT, SNEGSKA (reference sequence). The CDR3 has 12 residues. With 0 bases removed from V and 11 bases from J, the gap between germline ends came to 13 bases. The CDR3 region is CSARDNPSGAFF. The CDR3 bases are TGCAGTGCTAGAGATAACCCCTCAGGGGCTTTCTTT.

A few counts support this clonotype. Here the CDR3 reads CASAAAGELFF. The CDR3 DNA reads TGTGCCAGTGCGGCGGCGGGGGAGCTGTTTTTT. The chain uses TRBV6-5 and TRBJ2-2; the D is unclear. Deletions cut 9 bases from V and 8 bases from J, with 10 bases between. The germline CDR1 and CDR2 sequences are MNHEY and SVGAGI. This CDR3 comprises 11 residues.